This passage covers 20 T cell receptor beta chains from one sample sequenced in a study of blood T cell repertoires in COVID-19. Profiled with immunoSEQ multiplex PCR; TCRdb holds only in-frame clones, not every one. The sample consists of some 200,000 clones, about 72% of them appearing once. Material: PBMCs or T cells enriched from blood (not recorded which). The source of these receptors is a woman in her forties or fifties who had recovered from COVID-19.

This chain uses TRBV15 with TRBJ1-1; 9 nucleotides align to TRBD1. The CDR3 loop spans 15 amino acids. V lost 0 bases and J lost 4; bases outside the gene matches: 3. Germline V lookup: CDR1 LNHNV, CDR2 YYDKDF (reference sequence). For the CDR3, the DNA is TGTGCCACCAGCAGAGATGTGACAGGGGGCACTGAAGCTTTCTTT. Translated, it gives CATSRDVTGGTEAFF.

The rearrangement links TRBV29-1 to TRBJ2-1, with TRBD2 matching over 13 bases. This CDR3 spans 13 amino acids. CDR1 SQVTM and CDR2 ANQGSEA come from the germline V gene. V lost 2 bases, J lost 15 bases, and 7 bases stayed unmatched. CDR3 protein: CSVERGLAGARFF. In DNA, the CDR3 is TGCAGCGTTGAAAGAGGACTAGCGGGAGCGAGGTTCTTC.

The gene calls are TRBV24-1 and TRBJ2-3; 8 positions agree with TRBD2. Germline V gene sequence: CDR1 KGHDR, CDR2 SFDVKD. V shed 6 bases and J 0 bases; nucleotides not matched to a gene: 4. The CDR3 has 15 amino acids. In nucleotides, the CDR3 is TGTGCCACCAGTAAAATAGCGGGAAGCACAGATACGCAGTATTTT. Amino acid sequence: CATSKIAGSTDTQYF.

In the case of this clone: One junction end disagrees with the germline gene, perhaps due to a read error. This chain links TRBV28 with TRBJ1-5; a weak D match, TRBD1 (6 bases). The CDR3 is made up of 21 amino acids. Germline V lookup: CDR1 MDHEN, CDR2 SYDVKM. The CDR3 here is CPGRGRAREGGRSYSNQPQHF. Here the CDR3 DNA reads TGCCCGGGGAGGGGACGTGCCAGGGAAGGGGGTAGAAGCTATAGCAATCAGCCCCAGCATTTT.

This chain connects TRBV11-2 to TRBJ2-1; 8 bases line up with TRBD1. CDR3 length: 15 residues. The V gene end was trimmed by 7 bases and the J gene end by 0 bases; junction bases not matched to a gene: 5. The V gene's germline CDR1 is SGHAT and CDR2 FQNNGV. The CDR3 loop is CASTGQASSYNEQFF. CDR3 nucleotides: TGTGCCAGCACGGGACAGGCAAGCTCCTACAATGAGCAGTTCTTC.

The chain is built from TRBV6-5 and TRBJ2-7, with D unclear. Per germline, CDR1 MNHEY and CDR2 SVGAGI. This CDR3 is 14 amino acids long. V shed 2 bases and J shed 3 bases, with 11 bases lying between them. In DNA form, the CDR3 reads TGTGCCAGCAGTTACGGCGGTTCGGGCTACGAGCAGTACTTC. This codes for CASSYGGSGYEQYF.

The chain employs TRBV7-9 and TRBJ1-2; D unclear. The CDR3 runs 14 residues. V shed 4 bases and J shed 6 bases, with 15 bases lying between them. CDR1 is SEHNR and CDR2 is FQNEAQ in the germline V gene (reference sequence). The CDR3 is CASSSPSGRDGYTF. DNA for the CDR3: TGTGCCAGCAGCTCCCCCAGTGGGAGGGATGGCTACACCTTC.

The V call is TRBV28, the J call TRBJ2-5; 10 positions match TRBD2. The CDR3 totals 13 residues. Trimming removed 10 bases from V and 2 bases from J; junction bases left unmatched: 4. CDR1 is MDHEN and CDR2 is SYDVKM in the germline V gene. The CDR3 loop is CATGTSAQETQYF. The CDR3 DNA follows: TGTGCCACCGGGACTAGCGCACAAGAGACCCAGTACTTC.

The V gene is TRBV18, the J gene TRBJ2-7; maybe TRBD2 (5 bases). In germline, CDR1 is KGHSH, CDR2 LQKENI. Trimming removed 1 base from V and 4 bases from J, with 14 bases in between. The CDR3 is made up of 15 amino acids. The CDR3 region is CASSPQAGTHYEQYF. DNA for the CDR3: TGTGCCAGCTCACCACAGGCGGGCACCCATTACGAGCAGTACTTC.

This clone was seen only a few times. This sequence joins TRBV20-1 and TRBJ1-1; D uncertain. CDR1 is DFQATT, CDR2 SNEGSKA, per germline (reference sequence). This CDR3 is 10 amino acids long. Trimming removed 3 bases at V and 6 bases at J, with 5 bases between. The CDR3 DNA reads TGCAGTGCTAGCTCCGCTGAAGCTTTCTTT. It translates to CSASSAEAFF.

The CDR3 spells CASGREGATGELFF. The CDR3 DNA reads TGTGCCAGCGGGCGGGAGGGAGCTACCGGGGAGCTGTTTTTT. The chain joins TRBV5-4 to TRBJ2-2, with TRBD2 matching over 9 bases. This CDR3 region has 14 residues. After removal of 7 bases from V and 5 bases from J, the junction contained 6 bases not matched to a gene. Germline CDR1 SGHNT, CDR2 YYREEE (reference sequence).

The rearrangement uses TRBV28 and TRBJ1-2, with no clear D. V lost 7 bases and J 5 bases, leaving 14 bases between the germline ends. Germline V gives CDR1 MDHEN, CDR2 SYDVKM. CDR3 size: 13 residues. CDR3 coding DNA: TGTGCCAGCACCTCGGGATCGCGGTATGGCTACACCTTC. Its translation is CASTSGSRYGYTF.

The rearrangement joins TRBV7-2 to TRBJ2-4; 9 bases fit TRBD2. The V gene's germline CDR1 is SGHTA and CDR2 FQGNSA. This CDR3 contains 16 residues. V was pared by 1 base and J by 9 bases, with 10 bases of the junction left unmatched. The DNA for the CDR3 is TGTGCCAGCAGCTTAGAGGCTGGCGGGAGGGCTACCATTCAGTACTTC. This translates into CASSLEAGGRATIQYF.

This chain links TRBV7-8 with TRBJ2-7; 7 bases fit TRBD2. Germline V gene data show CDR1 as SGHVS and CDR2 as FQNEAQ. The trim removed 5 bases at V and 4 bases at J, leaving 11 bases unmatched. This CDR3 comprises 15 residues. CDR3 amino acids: CASSHPLGGGYEQYF. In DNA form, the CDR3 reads TGTGCCAGCAGCCACCCCCTGGGCGGGGGTTACGAGCAGTACTTC.

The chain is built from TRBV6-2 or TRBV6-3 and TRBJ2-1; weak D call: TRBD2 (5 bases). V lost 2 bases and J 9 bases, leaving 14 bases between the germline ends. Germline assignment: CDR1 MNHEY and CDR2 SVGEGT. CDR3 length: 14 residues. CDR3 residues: CASSYGASGGEQFF. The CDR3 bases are TGTGCCAGCAGTTACGGAGCTAGTGGAGGTGAGCAGTTCTTC.

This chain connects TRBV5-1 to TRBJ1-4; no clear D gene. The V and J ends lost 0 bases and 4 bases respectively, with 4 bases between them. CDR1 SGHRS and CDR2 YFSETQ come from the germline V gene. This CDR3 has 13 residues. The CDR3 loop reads CASSLDGNEKLFF. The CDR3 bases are TGCGCCAGCAGCTTGGACGGTAATGAAAAACTGTTTTTT.

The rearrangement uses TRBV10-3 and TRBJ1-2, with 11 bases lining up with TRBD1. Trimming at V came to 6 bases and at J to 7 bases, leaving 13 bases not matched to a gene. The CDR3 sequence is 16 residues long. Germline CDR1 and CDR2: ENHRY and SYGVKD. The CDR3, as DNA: TGTGCCATCAGGGACATTTCCGGGACAGGGGGTTTTGGCTACACCTTC. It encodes CAIRDISGTGGFGYTF.

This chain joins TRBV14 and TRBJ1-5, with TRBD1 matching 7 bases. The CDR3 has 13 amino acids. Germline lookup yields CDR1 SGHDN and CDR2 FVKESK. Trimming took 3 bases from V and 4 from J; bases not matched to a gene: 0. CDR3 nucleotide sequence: TGTGCCAGCAGCCAGACAGGGAATCAGCCCCAGCATTTT. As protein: CASSQTGNQPQHF.

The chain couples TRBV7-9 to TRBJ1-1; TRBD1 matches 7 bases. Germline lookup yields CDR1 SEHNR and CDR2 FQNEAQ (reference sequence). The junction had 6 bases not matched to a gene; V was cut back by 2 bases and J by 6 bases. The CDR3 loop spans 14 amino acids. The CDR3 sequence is CASSLKGAGAEAFF. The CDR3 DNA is TGTGCCAGCAGCTTAAAGGGGGCAGGGGCTGAAGCTTTCTTT.

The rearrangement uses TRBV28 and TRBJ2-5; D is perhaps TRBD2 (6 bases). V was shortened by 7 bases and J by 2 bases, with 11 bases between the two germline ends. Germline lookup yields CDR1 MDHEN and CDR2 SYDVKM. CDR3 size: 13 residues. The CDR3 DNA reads TGTGCCAGCAATCCGGGACTGCAAGAGACCCAGTACTTC. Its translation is CASNPGLQETQYF. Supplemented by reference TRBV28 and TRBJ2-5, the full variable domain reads DVKVTQSSRYLVKRTGEKVFLECVQDMDHENMFWYRQDPGLGLRLIYFSYDVKMKEKGDIPEGYSVSREKKERFSLILESASTNQTSMYLCASNPGLQETQYFGPGTRLLVL.